The 25 T cell receptor beta chains given below trace back to one sample, sequenced in a study of control samples from healthy donors and cancer patients. Clones were sequenced by immunoSEQ multiplex PCR, and TCRdb holds only the in-frame ones, with some missing. Found here are roughly 100,000 clones, about four fifths of them singletons; the top ten hold roughly 13%. Sequencing was performed on blood. All receptors come from a woman between 45 and 65 years old in good health.

This clone has a single count. The V and J genes are TRBV9 and TRBJ2-2; 9 nucleotides match TRBD2. The ends lost 4 bases at V and 5 bases at J; junction bases unmatched: 3. The germline V gene has CDR1 SGDLS and CDR2 YYNGEE. The length of the CDR3 is 14 residues. CDR3 sequence: CASSSGGITGELFF. DNA of the CDR3: TGTGCCAGCAGCAGCGGGGGGATAACCGGGGAGCTGTTTTTT.

The chain combines TRBV20-1 with TRBJ1-1; D call uncertain. The V end lost 3 bases, the J end lost 1 base, and 6 bases lay between the germline ends. CDR3 size: 12 residues. Germline V gene sequence: CDR1 DFQATT, CDR2 SNEGSKA (reference sequence). The CDR3 loop is CSASVRNTEAFF. Here the CDR3 DNA reads TGCAGTGCTAGTGTCAGGAACACTGAAGCTTTCTTT.

This chain joins TRBV5-1 and TRBJ2-7, with a weak D call TRBD1 (7 bases). The germline V and J ends were trimmed by 4 bases and 7 bases, with 21 bases remaining between them. The V gene's germline CDR1 is SGHRS and CDR2 YFSETQ. The CDR3 is made up of 15 amino acids. This CDR3 reads CASSRGGTAVGEQYF. CDR3 DNA: TGCGCCAGCAGCCGCGGCGGGACAGCTGTTGGAGAGCAGTACTTC. Variable domain in full (rest from reference TRBV5-1 and TRBJ2-7): KAGVTQTPRYLIKTRGQQVTLSCSPISGHRSVSWYQQTPGQGLQFLFEYFSETQRNKGNFPGRFSGRQFSNSRSEMNVSTLELGDSALYLCASSRGGTAVGEQYFGPGTRLTVT.

The rearrangement uses TRBV28 and TRBJ1-2, with a possible D match to TRBD1 (6 bases). This CDR3 region has 12 residues. V lost 6 bases and J 7 bases, leaving 12 bases between the germline ends. Per the germline V gene, CDR1 is MDHEN and CDR2 is SYDVKM. This CDR3 is CASSWTDTGYTF. In DNA form, the CDR3 reads TGTGCCAGCAGCTGGACAGACACTGGCTACACCTTC.

The V call is TRBV7-2, the J call TRBJ1-5; no reliable D call. The CDR3 has 15 residues. With 8 bases removed from V and 1 base from J, the gap between germline ends came to 15 bases. The germline CDR1 and CDR2 sequences are SGHTA and FQGNSA. This chain's CDR3 is CASGIGQLSNQPQHF. The CDR3 nucleotides are TGTGCCAGCGGGATCGGCCAGTTGAGCAATCAGCCCCAGCATTTT. Based on the CDR3 plus reference TRBV7-2 and TRBJ1-5, the full variable domain is GAGVSQSPSNKVTEKGKDVELRCDPISGHTALYWYRQSLGQGLEFLIYFQGNSAPDKSGLPSDRFSAERTGGSVSTLTIQRTQQEDSAVYLCASGIGQLSNQPQHFGDGTRLSIL.

CDR3 protein: CASSQKGVGTGIMNEQFF. The CDR3 DNA is TGTGCCAGCAGCCAAAAGGGGGTTGGGACAGGGATTATGAATGAGCAGTTCTTC. The rearrangement uses TRBV11-2 and TRBJ2-1, with TRBD1 identical over 9 bases. Germline-derived CDR1 and CDR2 are SGHAT and FQNNGV. CDR3 length equals 18 residues. Losses at the gene ends were 5 bases for V and 7 bases for J; bases not matched to a gene: 18.

CDR3 sequence reads: CASMSTHNSPLHF. The CDR3 nucleotides are TGTGCCAGCATGTCCACCCATAATTCACCCCTCCACTTT. J is TRBJ1-6 and V is TRBV6-5; D is unclear. The CDR3 covers 13 residues. Germline CDR1 MNHEY, CDR2 SVGAGI. V gave up 7 bases and J gave up 5 bases, with 9 bases separating them.

The table lists this clone with a few counts. The chain carries TRBV19 and TRBJ2-7, with a weak D call TRBD1 (5 bases). Germline V lookup: CDR1 LNHDA, CDR2 SQIVND (reference sequence). Trimming stripped 3 bases from V and 2 bases from J, with 11 bases between. This CDR3 has 14 amino acids. CDR3 sequence: CASSIQTRAYEQYF. The DNA of the CDR3 is TGTGCCAGTAGTATCCAAACCAGGGCCTACGAGCAGTACTTC. The full variable domain, completed using reference TRBV19 and TRBJ2-7, is DGGITQSPKYLFRKEGQNVTLSCEQNLNHDAMYWYRQDPGQGLRLIYYSQIVNDFQKGDIAEGYSVSREKKESFPLTVTSAQKNPTAFYLCASSIQTRAYEQYFGPGTRLTVT.

The rearrangement joins TRBV3-1 (or the pseudogene TRBV3-2) to TRBJ1-1; D is uncertain. The CDR3 is 15 residues long. The germline V and J ends were trimmed by 2 bases and 2 bases, with 12 bases remaining between them. Germline V gene data show CDR1 as LGHDT and CDR2 as YNNKEL (reference sequence). The CDR3 loop reads CASSQWDTHNTEAFF. Here the CDR3 DNA reads TGTGCCAGCAGCCAATGGGATACTCATAACACTGAAGCTTTCTTT.

The chain couples TRBV6-4 to TRBJ2-1, with 14 bases fitting TRBD2. Germline CDR1 reads MRHNA; CDR2 reads SNTAGT. The trim removed 4 bases at V and 13 bases at J, leaving 9 bases unmatched. The CDR3 length is 15 residues. Here the CDR3 reads CASSATSGGALEQFF. CDR3 coding DNA: TGTGCCAGCAGTGCGACTAGCGGGGGGGCGTTAGAACAGTTCTTC.

The chain carries TRBV29-1 and TRBJ2-1; D may be TRBD1 (5 bases). Germline V gene data show CDR1 as SQVTM and CDR2 as ANQGSEA. This CDR3 region has 12 residues. The germline V and J ends were trimmed by 7 bases and 4 bases, with 11 bases remaining between them. The CDR3 spells CSGLTGYNEQFF. In nucleotides, the CDR3 is TGCAGCGGGCTAACAGGTTACAATGAGCAGTTCTTC.

The count of this clone is one. The chain links TRBV29-1 to TRBJ1-6; 8 bases are shared with TRBD1. Looked up from germline, CDR1 is SQVTM and CDR2 is ANQGSEA. The CDR3 is made up of 14 amino acids. With V trimmed by 4 bases and J by 8 bases, 7 bases remained unmatched. The CDR3 bases are TGCAGCGTTGGGGAGAACAGGGGGGATTCACCCCTCCACTTT. Translation: CSVGENRGDSPLHF.

The CDR3 reads CASSPGTSGGEQYF. Written as DNA, the CDR3 is TGCGCCAGCAGCCCGGGGACTAGCGGCGGCGAGCAGTACTTC. The chain combines TRBV5-1 with TRBJ2-7; 11 nucleotides match TRBD2. CDR1 is SGHRS and CDR2 is YFSETQ in the germline V gene. The V gene end was trimmed by 4 bases and the J gene end by 6 bases; junction bases not matched to a gene: 6. The CDR3 loop spans 14 amino acids.

This clone occurred a few times. This sequence joins TRBV10-1 and TRBJ2-1; TRBD2 matches 13 bases. This CDR3 comprises 15 residues. With V trimmed by 6 bases and J by 3 bases, 2 bases remained unmatched. Germline CDR1 and CDR2: WNHNN and SYGVQD (reference sequence). The CDR3 coding sequence is TGCGCCAGCAGGACTAGCGGGGGGAGCTACAATGAGCAGTTCTTC. This codes for CASRTSGGSYNEQFF.

The chain recombines TRBV29-1 with TRBJ2-1; D call uncertain. The CDR3 runs 12 residues. Trimming removed 6 bases from V and 7 bases from J, with 13 bases in between. Germline V lookup: CDR1 SQVTM, CDR2 ANQGSEA. The CDR3 loop reads CSVRPSSNEQFF. In nucleotides, the CDR3 is TGCAGCGTCCGTCCCTCTAGTAATGAGCAGTTCTTC.

The chain has TRBV7-2 and TRBJ1-4, with D perhaps matching TRBD1 (6 bases). The germline gives CDR1 SGHTA, CDR2 FQGNSA. V was clipped by 1 base and J by 8 bases, with 14 bases between them. This CDR3 spans 15 amino acids. The CDR3 nucleotides read TGTGCCAGCAGCTTAGTACAGGGTCGAGGAGAAAAACTGTTTTTT. Protein sequence: CASSLVQGRGEKLFF.

This sequence joins TRBV24-1 and TRBJ2-1; TRBD1 matches at 9 bases. Per the germline V gene, CDR1 is KGHDR and CDR2 is SFDVKD. This CDR3 comprises 15 residues. Germline trimming cut 9 bases from V and 3 bases from J; bases unmatched to any gene: 8. The CDR3 bases are TGTGCCACCCAACCAGGGACAGGGCACTACAATGAGCAGTTCTTC. Amino acids: CATQPGTGHYNEQFF.

The chain has TRBV5-1 and TRBJ1-3, with D possibly matching TRBD1 (5 bases). The germline CDR1 and CDR2 sequences are SGHRS and YFSETQ. Trimming pared 4 bases from V and 4 bases from J, leaving 12 bases between. This CDR3 is 14 amino acids long. The CDR3 bases are TGCGCCAGCAGCCTGGCGGGGGACGGAAACACCATATATTTT. It translates to CASSLAGDGNTIYF.

The genes are TRBV6-1 and TRBJ2-1, with 8 bases matching TRBD2. After removal of 2 bases from V and 9 bases from J, the junction contained 9 bases not matched to a gene. The length of the CDR3 is 15 residues. Per germline, CDR1 MNHNS and CDR2 SASEGT. CDR3 nucleotide sequence: TGTGCCAGCAGTGAACTGATAGCGGGGAAGGGTGAGCAGTTCTTC. As protein: CASSELIAGKGEQFF.

This clone was detected once. V and J are TRBV3-1 (or the pseudogene TRBV3-2) and TRBJ2-3; TRBD2 matches 10 bases. Germline V gene lookup returns CDR1 LGHDT and CDR2 YNNKEL (reference sequence). J gave up 9 bases and V 0 bases, and 6 bases lay outside the gene matches. The CDR3 is made up of 15 amino acids. CDR3: CASSQDASGSLTQYF. CDR3 nucleotide sequence: TGTGCCAGCAGCCAAGATGCTAGCGGGAGTCTCACGCAGTATTTT.

The chain employs TRBV11-3 and TRBJ2-7; 7 nucleotides agree with TRBD1. V lost 0 bases and J lost 0; bases outside the gene matches: 2. The CDR3 is made up of 15 amino acids. The germline V gene encodes CDR1 SGHNT and CDR2 YENEEA. CDR3 in DNA: TGTGCCAGCAGCTTAGATAGGACAGGCTCCTACGAGCAGTACTTC. This sequence encodes CASSLDRTGSYEQYF.

The chain combines TRBV2 with TRBJ1-5; 12 bases fit TRBD1. Losses at the gene ends were 3 bases for V and 5 bases for J; bases not matched to a gene: 2. The CDR3 is 15 residues long. CDR1 is SNHLY, CDR2 FYNNEI, per germline. CDR3 bases: TGTGCCAGCAGTGAGGGACAGGGGGCTTATCAGCCCCAGCATTTT. Translation: CASSEGQGAYQPQHF.

J is TRBJ2-1 and V is TRBV5-4; D not resolved. The CDR3 runs 17 residues. Germline V gives CDR1 SGHNT, CDR2 YYREEE (reference sequence). V was cut by 1 base and J by 0 bases, with 14 bases left in between. The DNA for the CDR3 is TGTGCCAGCAGCTTGTATATCGACGGCGGCTCCTACAATGAGCAGTTCTTC. It translates to CASSLYIDGGSYNEQFF.

This chain connects TRBV5-8 to TRBJ1-5, with 8 bases lining up with TRBD1. Per germline, CDR1 SGHTS and CDR2 YDEGEE. Germline trimming cut 4 bases from V and 3 bases from J; bases unmatched to any gene: 6. The CDR3 has 15 residues. DNA for the CDR3: TGTGCCAGCAGCCCGACAGGGGCCGTCAATCAGCCCCAGCATTTT. Protein: CASSPTGAVNQPQHF.

The chain carries TRBV27 and TRBJ1-5; D is possibly TRBD1 (6 bases). This CDR3 has 13 amino acids. Trimming cost V 6 bases and J 5 bases, with 11 bases left between them. CDR1 and CDR2 (germline): MNHEY, SMNVEV (reference sequence). The CDR3 sequence: CASSPQGHQPQHF. The CDR3 DNA reads TGTGCCAGCAGCCCACAGGGTCATCAGCCCCAGCATTTT.